Below, 8 T cell receptor beta chains from the same sample are listed, as sequenced in a study of shared clonotypes between healthy human individuals. Here immunoSEQ multiplex PCR was the method, and the copy in TCRdb shows in-frame clones only, minus some. This sample has just over 2,000,000 clones, with roughly 95% found just once. Material for sequencing was naive CD4+ T cells sorted from blood. Regarding subset: CD45RA+ positively selected. Receptors were obtained from a man aged 18 to 29 in good health.

The chain is built from TRBV7-8 and TRBJ2-5; 7 bases are shared with TRBD1. The junction had 9 bases not matched to a gene; V was cut back by 3 bases and J by 5 bases. There are 15 residues in the CDR3. CDR1 and CDR2 from the germline V gene are SGHVS and FQNEAQ. The chain's CDR3 is CASSFEDRLGETQYF. CDR3 coding DNA: TGTGCCAGCAGCTTCGAGGACAGGCTAGGGGAGACCCAGTACTTC. Full variable domain (missing parts from reference TRBV7-8 and TRBJ2-5): GAGVSQSPRYKVAKRGQDVALRCDPISGHVSLFWYQQALGQGPEFLTYFQNEAQLDKSGLPSDRFFAERPEGSVSTLKIQRTQQEDSAVYLCASSFEDRLGETQYFGPGTRLLVL.

About this clone: Additional DNA sequences in this sample encode the identical CDR3. The chain couples TRBV7-2 to TRBJ1-4, with D tentatively TRBD1 (6 bases). Germline V gene sequence: CDR1 SGHTA, CDR2 FQGNSA. The CDR3 totals 15 residues. The V and J ends lost 1 base and 2 bases respectively, with 8 bases between them. CDR3 in amino acids: CASSLGGGTNEKLFF. In DNA form, the CDR3 reads TGTGCCAGCAGCTTAGGGGGGGGCACTAATGAAAAACTGTTTTTT.

The sample holds one count of this clone. V usage is TRBV11-3 and J usage is TRBJ2-3; 16 bases map to TRBD2. CDR3 length: 17 amino acids. J lost 4 bases, V lost 5 bases, and 6 bases had no gene match. The germline gives CDR1 SGHNT, CDR2 YENEEA. CDR3 sequence reads: CASSPGLAGGQSDTQYF. The CDR3 nucleotides read TGTGCCAGCAGCCCGGGACTAGCGGGGGGGCAGTCAGATACGCAGTATTTT. Based on the CDR3 plus reference TRBV11-3 and TRBJ2-3, the full variable domain is EAGVVQSPRYKIIEKKQPVAFWCNPISGHNTLYWYLQNLGQGPELLIRYENEEAVDDSQLPKDRFSAERLKGVDSTLKIQPAELGDSAVYLCASSPGLAGGQSDTQYFGPGTRLTVL.

In DNA form, the CDR3 reads TGTGCCAGCAGCTTGGGGGGAGGGCGACTGAACACTGAAGCTTTCTTT. This sequence encodes CASSLGGGRLNTEAFF. This chain uses TRBV5-4 with TRBJ1-1; D unresolved. Trimming took off 0 bases at V and 0 bases at J, with 12 bases between the two ends. CDR1 and CDR2 (germline): SGHNT, YYREEE (reference sequence). This CDR3 is built from 16 residues.

V is TRBV6-1 and J is TRBJ1-2; D remains unclear. V lost 6 bases, J lost 5 bases, and 13 bases lay in between. CDR1 MNHNS and CDR2 SASEGT come from the germline V gene. The CDR3 sequence is 13 residues long. CDR3 coding DNA: TGTGCCAGCAGGACGGGCCCCGAGTATGGCTACACCTTC. Residues: CASRTGPEYGYTF.

This chain links TRBV9 with TRBJ1-1; 7 bases map to TRBD1. Germline V gene lookup returns CDR1 SGDLS and CDR2 YYNGEE. This CDR3 has 14 amino acids. Germline trimming cut 4 bases from V and 4 bases from J; bases unmatched to any gene: 7. The CDR3 protein is CASSPEGGITEAFF. The CDR3 DNA reads TGTGCCAGCAGCCCCGAAGGGGGCATCACTGAAGCTTTCTTT.

Only one count was recorded for this clone. Other DNA sequences in the same sample also yield this CDR3. The V and J genes are TRBV30 and TRBJ1-6, with a possible D match to TRBD1 (5 bases). V lost 1 base and J lost 10, with 11 bases in between. The CDR3 is made up of 13 amino acids. The V gene's germline CDR1 is GTSNPN and CDR2 SVGIG (reference sequence). The CDR3 spells CAWSGQGDSPLHF. In DNA form, the CDR3 reads TGTGCCTGGAGTGGGCAGGGTGACTCACCCCTCCACTTT.

The chain couples TRBV18 to TRBJ1-5, with TRBD1 identical over 7 bases. The CDR3 covers 15 residues. The V segment lost 5 bases and the J segment 2 bases; nucleotides outside the gene matches: 6. Germline V gene data show CDR1 as KGHSH and CDR2 as LQKENI. The CDR3 sequence is CASSMDRRGNQPQHF. Here the CDR3 DNA reads TGTGCCAGCTCAATGGACAGGCGGGGCAATCAGCCCCAGCATTTT.